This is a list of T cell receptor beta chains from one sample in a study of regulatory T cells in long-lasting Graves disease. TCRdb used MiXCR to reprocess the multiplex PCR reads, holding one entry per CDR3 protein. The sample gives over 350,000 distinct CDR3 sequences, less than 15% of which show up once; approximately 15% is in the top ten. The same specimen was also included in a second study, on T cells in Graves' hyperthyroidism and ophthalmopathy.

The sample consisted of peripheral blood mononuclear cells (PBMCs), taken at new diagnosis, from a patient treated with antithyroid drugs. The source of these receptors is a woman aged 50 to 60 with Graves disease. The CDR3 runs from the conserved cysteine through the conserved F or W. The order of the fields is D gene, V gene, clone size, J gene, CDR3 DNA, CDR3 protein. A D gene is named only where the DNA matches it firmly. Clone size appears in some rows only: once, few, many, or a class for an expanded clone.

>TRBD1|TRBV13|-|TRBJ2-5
TGTGCCAACAGCTCCGGCAGGGGGTGGGAAGAGACCCAGTACTTC
CANSSGRGWEETQYF
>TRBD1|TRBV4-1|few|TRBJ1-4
TGCGCCAGCAGCCAAGTGGGGACAGGTCCGGAAAAACTGTTTTTT
CASSQVGTGPEKLFF
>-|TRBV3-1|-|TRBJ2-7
TGTGCCAGCAGCCCACATGGGACGTCTTATAACGAGCAGTACTTC
CASSPHGTSYNEQYF
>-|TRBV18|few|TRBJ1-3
TGTGCCAGCTCGACGACAGACTCTGGAAACACCATATATTTT
CASSTTDSGNTIYF
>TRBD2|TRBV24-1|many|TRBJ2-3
TGTGCCACCAGTGATTCCGGGACTAGCGGGTCCACAGATACGCAGTATTTT
CATSDSGTSGSTDTQYF
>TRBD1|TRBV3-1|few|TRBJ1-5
TGTGCCAGCAGCGCGACAGGGAGTCAGCCCCAGCATTTT
CASSATGSQPQHF
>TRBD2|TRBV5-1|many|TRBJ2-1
TGTGCCAGCAGCTTAGCAGCTAGCGGATCCTACAATGAGCAGTTCTTC
CASSLAASGSYNEQFF
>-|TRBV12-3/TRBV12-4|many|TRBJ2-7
TGTGCCAGCAGTTTAGCGCGCGAGCAGTACTTC
CASSLAREQYF
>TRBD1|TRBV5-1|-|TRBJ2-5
TGCGCCAGCAGCCAGGACAGGGCGTGGGAGACCCAGTACTTC
CASSQDRAWETQYF
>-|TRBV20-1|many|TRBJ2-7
TGCAGTGCTAGTATCAGGAACTCCTACGAGCAGTACTTC
CSASIRNSYEQYF
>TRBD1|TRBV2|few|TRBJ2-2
TGTGCCAGCACAACAGGGGGCGCGGTCACCGGGGAGCTGTTTTTT
CASTTGGAVTGELFF
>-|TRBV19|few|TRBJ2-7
TGTGCCAGTAGTCCGCGTTCATTCCAGGGGACCTACGAGCAGTACTTC
CASSPRSFQGTYEQYF
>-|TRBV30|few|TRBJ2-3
TGTGCCTGGAGTATAGGGGGGACAGATACGCAGTATTTT
CAWSIGGTDTQYF
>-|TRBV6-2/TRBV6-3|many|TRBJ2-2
TGTGCCAGCAGTTACTCCATCCTTAACACCGGGGAGCTGTTTTTT
CASSYSILNTGELFF
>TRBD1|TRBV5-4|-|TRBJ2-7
TGTGCCAGCAGCTGGGGGACAGGGGACAACGAGCAGTACTTC
CASSWGTGDNEQYF
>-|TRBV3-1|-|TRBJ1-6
TGTGCCAGCAGCCAAGATTGGTACAGGGCGAGCTCCTATAATTCACCCCTCCACTTT
CASSQDWYRASSYNSPLHF
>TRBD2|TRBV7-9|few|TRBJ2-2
TGTGCCAGCAGCTGGACTAGCGCCGAGCGGGCCGGGGAGCTGTTTTTT
CASSWTSAERAGELFF
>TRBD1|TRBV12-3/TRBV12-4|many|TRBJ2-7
TGTGCCAGCAGCCTCCGACAGGGGGCCTACGAGCAGTACTTC
CASSLRQGAYEQYF
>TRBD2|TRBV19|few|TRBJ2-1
TGTGCCAGTAGAGGACTAGCGGGAGGGCCCGAGCAGTTCTTC
CASRGLAGGPEQFF
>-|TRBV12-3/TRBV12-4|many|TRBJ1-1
TGTGCCAGCAGTTTAGCGCTTGCTGAAGCTTTCTTT
CASSLALAEAFF
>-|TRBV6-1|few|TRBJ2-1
TGTGCCAGCAGTGAAGCGCTTGGGGCAGGGGTCTACAATGAGCAGTTCTTC
CASSEALGAGVYNEQFF
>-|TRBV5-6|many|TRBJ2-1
TGTGCCAGCACCAACACCCTTAACCCCTACAATGAGCAGTTCTTC
CASTNTLNPYNEQFF
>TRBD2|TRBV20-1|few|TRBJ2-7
TGCAGTGCTAGCGGGGTAGCGGGAGGCCCCTCCTACGAGCAGTACTTC
CSASGVAGGPSYEQYF
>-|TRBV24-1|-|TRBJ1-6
TGTGCCACCAGTGGGGGGGGGGGATCACCCCTCCACTTT
CATSGGGGSPLHF
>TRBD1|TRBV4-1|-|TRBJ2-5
TGCGCCAGCAGCCTCCTGACAGGGGCCAAAGAGACCCAGTACTTC
CASSLLTGAKETQYF
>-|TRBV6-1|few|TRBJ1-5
TGTGCCAGCAGTGTTTACAGGGATTATAGCAATCAGCCCCAGCATTTT
CASSVYRDYSNQPQHF
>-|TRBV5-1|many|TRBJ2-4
TGCGCCAGCAGCGAGGGGGGACAGAGGCTAGCGCTAGCCAAAAACATTCAGTACTTC
CASSEGGQRLALAKNIQYF
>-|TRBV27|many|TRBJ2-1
TGTGCCAGCAGCTTTAGACCCCCCGAGGGTTTATCCAATGAGCAGTTCTTC
CASSFRPPEGLSNEQFF
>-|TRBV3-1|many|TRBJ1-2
TGTGCCAGCAGCCAAGATTTGCCGGCCGGGAACTATGGCTACACCTTC
CASSQDLPAGNYGYTF
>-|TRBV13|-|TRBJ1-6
TGTGCCAGCAGCGTGACAGCCAATTCACCCCTCCACTTT
CASSVTANSPLHF
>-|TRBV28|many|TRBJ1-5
TGTGCCAGCAGAAAAGCAGTAGGAAGCAATCAGCCCCAGCATTTT
CASRKAVGSNQPQHF
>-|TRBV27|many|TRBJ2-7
TGTGCCAGCAGGATTCAACAGGGCTACGAGCAGTACTTC
CASRIQQGYEQYF
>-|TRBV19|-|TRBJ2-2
TGTGCCAGTAGTATACAGCTAGAAGTTCGGAACACCGGGGAGCTGTTTTTT
CASSIQLEVRNTGELFF
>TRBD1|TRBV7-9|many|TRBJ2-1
TGTGCCAGCAGCCGCCGGGGACAGGGGAATAATGAGCAGTTCTTC
CASSRRGQGNNEQFF
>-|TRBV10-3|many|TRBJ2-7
TGTGCCATCAGTGAGTCCCAGGGCCTTTCCTACGAGCAGTACTTC
CAISESQGLSYEQYF
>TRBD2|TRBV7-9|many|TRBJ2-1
TGTGCCAGCAGCGGCGACTTCGGGACTAGCGGGAGTGGGAATGAGCAGTTCTTC
CASSGDFGTSGSGNEQFF
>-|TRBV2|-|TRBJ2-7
TGTGCCAGCAGTGAGGAACAGGGCTACGAGCAGTACTTC
CASSEEQGYEQYF
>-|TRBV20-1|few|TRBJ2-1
TGCAGTGCTAGCGGGAGACCGGACAATGAGCAGTTCTTC
CSASGRPDNEQFF
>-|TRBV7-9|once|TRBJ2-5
TGTGCCAGCAGCTTAGGAGGGGACGAAGAGACCCAGTACTTC
CASSLGGDEETQYF
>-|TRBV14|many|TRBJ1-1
TGTGCCAGCAGCCAAGATTGGGGCGGGAACACTGAAGCTTTCTTT
CASSQDWGGNTEAFF
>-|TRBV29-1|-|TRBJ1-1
TGCAGCGTTGGGCCGGGGCTGAAGACTGAAGCTTTCTTT
CSVGPGLKTEAFF
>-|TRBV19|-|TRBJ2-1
TGTGCCAGTAGTGGAAGGAGGTGGAATGAGCAGTTCTTC
CASSGRRWNEQFF
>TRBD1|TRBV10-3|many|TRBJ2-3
TGTGCCATCAGTGAGTCGGGACAGGGTTCAGATACGCAGTATTTT
CAISESGQGSDTQYF
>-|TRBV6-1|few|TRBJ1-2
TGTGCCAGCAGTGAATTGTCAGACTATGGCTACACCTTC
CASSELSDYGYTF
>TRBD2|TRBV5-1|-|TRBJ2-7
TGCGCCAGCAGCTGGGGAGATACTAGCGGGTACTCCTACGAGCAGTACTTC
CASSWGDTSGYSYEQYF
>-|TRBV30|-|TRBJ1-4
TGTGCCTGGAGTGTATCTAACCCTGGAGAAAAACTGTTTTTT
CAWSVSNPGEKLFF
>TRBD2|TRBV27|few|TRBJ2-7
TGTGCCAGCAGTTCGTTGAAACTAGCGGGAGTGAACGAGCAGTACTTC
CASSSLKLAGVNEQYF
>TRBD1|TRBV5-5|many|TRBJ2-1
TGTGCCAGCAGCAGAATACAGGGGAATGAGCAGTTCTTC
CASSRIQGNEQFF
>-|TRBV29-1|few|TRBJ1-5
TGCAGCGTAGCACCCGTGGCCGGCGGTCAGCCCCAGCATTTT
CSVAPVAGGQPQHF
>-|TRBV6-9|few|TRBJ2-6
TGTGCCAGCAGTTACTCTGCAGGCAGTGTTTCTGGGGCCAACGTCCTGACTTTC
CASSYSAGSVSGANVLTF
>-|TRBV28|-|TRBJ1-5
TGTGCCAGCAGTTTATCCCCGGGGACAAATCAGCCCCAGCATTTT
CASSLSPGTNQPQHF
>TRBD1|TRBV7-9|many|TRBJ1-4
TGTGCCAGCAGCCCAGGGACAGGTCTACGGGAAAAACTGTTTTTT
CASSPGTGLREKLFF
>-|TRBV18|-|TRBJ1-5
TGTGCCAGCTCACCTATTGACAGTAGCAATCAGCCCCAGCATTTT
CASSPIDSSNQPQHF
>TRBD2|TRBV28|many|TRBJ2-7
TGTGCCAGCAGGGCTAGCGGGAGGAATTCCGAGCAGTACTTC
CASRASGRNSEQYF